This passage covers 20 T cell receptor beta chains from one sample sequenced in a study of T cell changes during pregnancy in multiple sclerosis. Profiling relied on immunoSEQ multiplex PCR, and the TCRdb table lists in-frame clones only, not all of them. This sample carries roughly 100,000 clones, around nine tenths of them seen once, and the ten largest clones take approximately 0.76%. The sample consisted of peripheral blood, taken in the second trimester of pregnancy. The source of these receptors is a female donor in good health, enrolled as a control in a pregnancy study.

This clone was detected once. The chain couples TRBV28 to TRBJ2-7; 7 nucleotides agree with TRBD2. This CDR3 spans 16 amino acids. Germline-derived CDR1 and CDR2 are MDHEN and SYDVKM. Trimming took 2 bases from V and 2 from J; bases not matched to a gene: 9. DNA for the CDR3: TGTGCCAGCAGTTTACGCCGGACTAGGTACGCCTACGAGCAGTACTTC. Its protein product is CASSLRRTRYAYEQYF.

The chain couples TRBV25-1 to TRBJ2-3; possibly TRBD2 for D (7 bases). The CDR3 has 16 amino acids. The ends were cut back, 5 bases at V and 2 bases at J, with 17 bases in the middle. CDR1 and CDR2 from the germline V gene are MGHDK and SYGVNS. The CDR3: CASSKGGVKNTDTQYF. CDR3 nucleotide sequence: TGTGCCAGCAGTAAAGGGGGGGTTAAAAACACAGATACGCAGTATTTT.

This sequence joins TRBV5-8 and TRBJ1-5; D gene uncertain. Germline V gene sequence: CDR1 SGHTS, CDR2 YDEGEE. V lost 4 bases, J lost 4 bases, and 15 bases lay in between. This CDR3 is 15 amino acids long. This chain's CDR3 is CASSGAGSLNQPQHF. In DNA form, the CDR3 reads TGTGCCAGCAGCGGAGCCGGGTCACTAAATCAGCCCCAGCATTTT. Using reference TRBV5-8 and TRBJ1-5 for the parts outside the CDR3, the full variable domain is EAGVTQSPTHLIKTRGQQATLRCSPISGHTSVYWYQQALGLGLQFLLWYDEGEERNRGNFPPRFSGRQFPNYSSELNVNALELEDSALYLCASSGAGSLNQPQHFGDGTRLSIL.

The rearrangement links TRBV11-2 to TRBJ2-7, with D tentatively TRBD2 (5 bases). Germline CDR1 reads SGHAT; CDR2 reads FQNNGV. V was cut by 5 bases and J by 0 bases, with 20 bases left in between. The CDR3 is 17 residues long. The CDR3 region is CASSPDTWRASSYEQYF. CDR3 coding DNA: TGTGCCAGCAGCCCCGATACGTGGCGGGCCTCCTCCTACGAGCAGTACTTC.

This sequence joins TRBV7-2 and TRBJ2-7; the match to TRBD1 covers 10 bases. CDR1 SGHTA and CDR2 FQGNSA come from the germline V gene. V trimming: 3 bases; J trimming: 5 bases; junction bases outside the gene matches: 4. The CDR3 covers 14 residues. CDR3 sequence (DNA): TGTGCCAGCAGCTTGGGGACAGGGGTCGACGAGCAGTACTTC. Protein: CASSLGTGVDEQYF.

The rearrangement joins TRBV5-1 to TRBJ2-3; 10 nucleotides align to TRBD1. From germline, CDR1 is SGHRS and CDR2 YFSETQ. The CDR3 sequence is 17 residues long. Germline trimming cut 2 bases from V and 2 bases from J; bases unmatched to any gene: 8. The chain's CDR3 is CASSLPDRGAVTDTQYF. Here the CDR3 DNA reads TGCGCCAGCAGCTTACCGGACAGGGGGGCTGTCACAGATACGCAGTATTTT.

Regarding this clone: Distinct nucleotide sequences in the sample also encode this CDR3. The chain links TRBV27 to TRBJ1-6; the match to TRBD1 covers 7 bases. CDR3 length equals 15 residues. CDR1 is MNHEY and CDR2 is SMNVEV in the germline V gene (reference sequence). V shed 3 bases and J 7 bases; nucleotides not matched to a gene: 6. In DNA, the CDR3 is TGTGCCAGCAGTTTCACCGGGACAGAGAATTCACCCCTCCACTTT. Its protein product is CASSFTGTENSPLHF.

The V gene is TRBV11-2, the J gene TRBJ1-3; D remains ambiguous. With 1 base removed from V and 4 bases from J, the gap between germline ends came to 2 bases. Germline-derived CDR1 and CDR2 are SGHAT and FQNNGV. The CDR3 sequence is 12 residues long. The CDR3 region is CASSLAGNTIYF. The CDR3 nucleotides read TGTGCCAGCAGCTTAGCGGGAAACACCATATATTTT.

The gene calls are TRBV7-6 and TRBJ1-4; 10 bases line up with TRBD1. Germline loops: CDR1 SGHVS, CDR2 FNYEAQ. V lost 5 bases and J lost 7; bases outside the gene matches: 4. The CDR3 length is 14 residues. CDR3 coding DNA: TGTGCCAGCAGCCTCCGGGACAGGGGTGAAAAACTGTTTTTT. This gives the protein CASSLRDRGEKLFF.

The chain is built from TRBV19 and TRBJ2-6; D is possibly TRBD2 (6 bases). Germline-derived CDR1 and CDR2 are LNHDA and SQIVND (reference sequence). The germline V and J ends were trimmed by 3 bases and 2 bases, with 14 bases remaining between them. The CDR3 is 17 residues long. CDR3 nucleotides: TGTGCCAGTAGTATCGGTGCGGGGAGCGCTGGGGCCAACGTCCTGACTTTC. Protein product: CASSIGAGSAGANVLTF.

The chain recombines TRBV7-2 with TRBJ1-5, with D possibly TRBD1 on 5 matching bases. Trimming cost V 3 bases and J 7 bases, with 19 bases left between them. The CDR3 has 16 amino acids. Germline-derived CDR1 and CDR2 are SGHTA and FQGNSA. CDR3 sequence reads: CASSFRRRGAGQPQHF. The CDR3 DNA sequence: TGTGCCAGCAGCTTCCGACGTCGCGGGGCCGGGCAGCCCCAGCATTTT.

The chain employs TRBV4-1 and TRBJ2-3, with TRBD2 matching over 12 bases. The trim removed 6 bases at V and 3 bases at J, leaving 4 bases unmatched. The CDR3 has 15 amino acids. The germline V gene encodes CDR1 MGHRA and CDR2 YSYEKL. The CDR3 DNA sequence: TGCGCCAGCAGACAACTAGCGGGGGGTACAGATACGCAGTATTTT. As protein: CASRQLAGGTDTQYF.

This chain uses TRBV30 with TRBJ1-2, with a possible D match to TRBD1 (5 bases). There are 16 residues in the CDR3. V was clipped by 3 bases and J by 3 bases, with 20 bases between them. Germline assignment: CDR1 GTSNPN and CDR2 SVGIG (reference sequence). The CDR3 sequence: CAWRVEGPGGYYGYTF. Written as DNA, the CDR3 is TGTGCCTGGAGGGTCGAGGGACCGGGAGGATACTATGGCTACACCTTC.

This clone was seen a single time. CDR3 residues: CASSLPQFETQYF. CDR3 coding DNA: TGTGCCAGCAGCTTACCCCAATTCGAGACCCAGTACTTC. V usage is TRBV7-6 and J usage is TRBJ2-5; no clear D gene. The CDR3 has 13 amino acids. The V end was cut by 2 bases, the J end by 5 bases, with 9 bases between. The germline V gene has CDR1 SGHVS and CDR2 FNYEAQ.

The J gene is TRBJ2-7, the V gene TRBV5-1; maybe TRBD1 (6 bases). V lost 0 bases and J 11 bases, leaving 12 bases between the germline ends. Germline V gene lookup returns CDR1 SGHRS and CDR2 YFSETQ. The CDR3 covers 12 residues. CDR3 protein: CASSLDGTNKYF. As DNA, the CDR3 is TGCGCCAGCAGCTTGGATGGGACAAATAAGTACTTC. Variable domain in full (rest from reference TRBV5-1 and TRBJ2-7): KAGVTQTPRYLIKTRGQQVTLSCSPISGHRSVSWYQQTPGQGLQFLFEYFSETQRNKGNFPGRFSGRQFSNSRSEMNVSTLELGDSALYLCASSLDGTNKYFGPGTRLTVT.

V gene TRBV4-1 combines with J gene TRBJ1-5; D is uncertain. CDR1 and CDR2 from the germline V gene are MGHRA and YSYEKL. This CDR3 is built from 16 residues. Trimming cost V 0 bases and J 7 bases, with 16 bases left between them. The DNA for the CDR3 is TGCGCCAGCAGCCAAGAATTGAGGAGGGCTGGGCAGCCCCAGCATTTT. Translated, it gives CASSQELRRAGQPQHF.

The chain is built from TRBV19 and TRBJ1-5; D call uncertain. The V end lost 3 bases, the J end lost 0 bases, and 6 bases lay between the germline ends. The CDR3 loop spans 14 amino acids. The germline V gene has CDR1 LNHDA and CDR2 SQIVND (reference sequence). CDR3: CASSIADSNQPQHF. The CDR3 nucleotides are TGTGCCAGTAGTATTGCGGATAGCAATCAGCCCCAGCATTTT. The full variable domain, rest sourced from reference TRBV19 and TRBJ1-5, is DGGITQSPKYLFRKEGQNVTLSCEQNLNHDAMYWYRQDPGQGLRLIYYSQIVNDFQKGDIAEGYSVSREKKESFPLTVTSAQKNPTAFYLCASSIADSNQPQHFGDGTRLSIL.

The CDR3: CASSLGREEHYGYTF. In DNA form, the CDR3 reads TGTGCCAGCAGCTTAGGCCGGGAAGAACACTATGGCTACACCTTC. This chain joins TRBV7-9 and TRBJ1-2; D is uncertain. V lost 1 base to trimming and J lost 3 bases, with 12 bases between them. The germline V gene has CDR1 SEHNR and CDR2 FQNEAQ (reference sequence). The CDR3 is made up of 15 amino acids.

J is TRBJ1-5 and V is TRBV5-5, with 7 bases identical to TRBD1. The V gene end was trimmed by 2 bases and the J gene end by 2 bases; junction bases not matched to a gene: 1. Germline V gene lookup returns CDR1 SGHKS and CDR2 YYEKEE (reference sequence). This CDR3 region has 14 residues. The DNA of the CDR3 is TGTGCCAGCAGCTTTACAGGGGGCAATCAGCCCCAGCATTTT. Amino acids: CASSFTGGNQPQHF.

The table lists this clone with a count of one. The V gene is TRBV10-3, the J gene TRBJ2-5, with 10 nucleotides matching TRBD1. Germline V CDR1 and CDR2: ENHRY, SYGVKD. The CDR3 runs to 13 residues. Trimming removed 7 bases from V and 2 bases from J; junction bases left unmatched: 1. This CDR3 is CAIKGQGQETQYF. The DNA for the CDR3 is TGTGCCATCAAGGGACAGGGGCAAGAGACCCAGTACTTC.